Presented here are 17 T cell receptor beta chains from one specimen sequenced in a study of blood T cell repertoires in COVID-19. Profiling relied on immunoSEQ multiplex PCR, and the TCRdb table lists in-frame clones only, not all of them. The table includes about 220,000 clones, about 90% detected once. Input material: peripheral blood. Receptors were obtained from a man aged 40-55 years with active or convalescent COVID-19.

A note on this clone: Other DNA sequences within the sample encode an identical CDR3. The V and J genes are TRBV9 and TRBJ1-5, with 9 nucleotides matching TRBD1. The CDR3 covers 16 residues. Losses at the gene ends were 0 bases for V and 4 bases for J; bases not matched to a gene: 5. The germline gives CDR1 SGDLS, CDR2 YYNGEE. The CDR3 protein is CASSVGDRGVNQPQHF. CDR3 DNA: TGTGCCAGCAGCGTAGGTGACAGGGGGGTTAATCAGCCCCAGCATTTT.

This clone has a single count. The chain is built from TRBV5-5 and TRBJ1-5; TRBD1 might be the D (6 bases). Germline V CDR1 and CDR2: SGHKS, YYEKEE (reference sequence). Trimming removed 0 bases from V and 6 bases from J, with 16 bases in between. This CDR3 region has 16 residues. The CDR3 DNA reads TGTGCCAGCAGCTTGGGGACAGCCGGCAAATTTCAGCCCCAGCATTTT. Protein product: CASSLGTAGKFQPQHF.

The sample holds a few counts of this clone. This chain links TRBV7-9 with TRBJ2-5; D is undetermined. V was shortened by 6 bases and J by 4 bases, with 21 bases between the two germline ends. Germline loops: CDR1 SEHNR, CDR2 FQNEAQ (reference sequence). The CDR3 is made up of 16 amino acids. CDR3 nucleotides: TGTGCCAGCAGTCCCGTGGGCAGGTCGGTTGGAGAGACCCAGTACTTC. Translating it yields CASSPVGRSVGETQYF.

The chain joins TRBV7-9 to TRBJ2-1; 9 positions agree with TRBD1. The CDR3 is 15 residues long. Germline trimming cut 5 bases from V and 5 bases from J; bases unmatched to any gene: 7. Germline V gives CDR1 SEHNR, CDR2 FQNEAQ (reference sequence). The CDR3 protein is CASSARTGENNEQFF. CDR3 in DNA: TGTGCCAGCAGCGCGCGGACAGGGGAGAACAATGAGCAGTTCTTC.

The V call is TRBV28, the J call TRBJ1-1, with D uncertain. Trimming cost V 6 bases and J 1 base, with 15 bases left between them. The CDR3 consists of 15 residues. CDR1 and CDR2 from the germline V gene are MDHEN and SYDVKM. CDR3: CASSWGGLTNTEAFF. The CDR3 DNA reads as TGTGCCAGCAGCTGGGGAGGGCTAACGAACACTGAAGCTTTCTTT.

V is TRBV27 and J is TRBJ2-6; D may be TRBD2 (6 bases). The V gene lost 4 bases and the J gene lost 1 base, with 8 bases spanning the gap. The CDR3 spans 15 residues. Germline lookup yields CDR1 MNHEY and CDR2 SMNVEV (reference sequence). CDR3 residues: CASSSAGSGANVLTF. The CDR3 bases are TGTGCCAGCAGTTCCGCGGGATCTGGGGCCAACGTCCTGACTTTC.

This rearrangement joins TRBV28 to TRBJ1-2; D is undetermined. Germline values: CDR1 MDHEN, CDR2 SYDVKM. The CDR3 consists of 16 residues. V was cut by 5 bases and J by 8 bases, with 24 bases left in between. The CDR3 DNA follows: TGTGCCAGCAGTCCCACTATCGAGGGTCCGCTATACGGCTACACCTTC. It translates to CASSPTIEGPLYGYTF.

V is TRBV5-5 and J is TRBJ2-1; TRBD1 aligns across 7 bases. In germline, CDR1 is SGHKS, CDR2 YYEKEE (reference sequence). This CDR3 has 15 residues. V shed 3 bases and J 8 bases; nucleotides not matched to a gene: 11. CDR3 protein: CASSSTGVYVDEQFF. For the CDR3, the DNA is TGTGCCAGCAGCTCTACAGGGGTTTACGTCGATGAGCAGTTCTTC.

This chain joins TRBV28 and TRBJ2-6; TRBD1 might be the D (7 bases). Germline assignment: CDR1 MDHEN and CDR2 SYDVKM. V lost 4 bases, J lost 0 bases, and 16 bases lay in between. There are 18 residues in the CDR3. In DNA form, the CDR3 reads TGTGCCAGCAGTTCGCAGACAGGGAGGTCCTCTGGGGCCAACGTCCTGACTTTC. This codes for CASSSQTGRSSGANVLTF.

As regards this clone: Other nucleotide sequences in the sample specify the same CDR3. The chain links TRBV5-1 to TRBJ1-2; the match to TRBD1 covers 7 bases. This CDR3 region has 14 residues. V was clipped by 0 bases and J by 4 bases; unmatched bases: 3. Per the germline V gene, CDR1 is SGHRS and CDR2 is YFSETQ. The CDR3 region is CASSLGQGSYGYTF. The CDR3 DNA reads as TGCGCCAGCAGCTTGGGACAGGGTTCCTATGGCTACACCTTC.

The chain joins TRBV2 to TRBJ1-5; 10 nucleotides match TRBD1. The V gene end was trimmed by 5 bases and the J gene end by 1 base; junction bases not matched to a gene: 2. This CDR3 spans 15 amino acids. Per germline, CDR1 SNHLY and CDR2 FYNNEI. This CDR3 is CASSRQGASNQPQHF. DNA of the CDR3: TGTGCCAGCAGTAGACAGGGGGCGAGCAATCAGCCCCAGCATTTT.

This chain connects TRBV6-1 to TRBJ1-1, with no clear D. The CDR3 is 13 amino acids. The V gene lost 2 bases and the J gene lost 9 bases, with 13 bases spanning the gap. The germline CDR1 and CDR2 sequences are MNHNS and SASEGT. CDR3 coding DNA: TGTGCCAGCAGTGAAAGGAGCGAGTCAAAAGCTTTCTTT. The encoded protein is CASSERSESKAFF.

The genes are TRBV2 and TRBJ2-1; 7 positions agree with TRBD1. Germline values: CDR1 SNHLY, CDR2 FYNNEI. V gave up 5 bases and J gave up 0 bases; unmatched junction bases: 13. There are 18 residues in the CDR3. Written as DNA, the CDR3 is TGTGCCAGCAGTTCGGGACAGCCTACCTGGAGCTCCTACAATGAGCAGTTCTTC. Translating it yields CASSSGQPTWSSYNEQFF.

This clone was counted a single time. The chain uses TRBV5-4 and TRBJ2-2, with D perhaps TRBD1 (5 bases). From germline, CDR1 is SGHNT and CDR2 YYREEE (reference sequence). The germline V and J ends were trimmed by 3 bases and 1 base, with 10 bases remaining between them. The CDR3 is 15 amino acids. The CDR3 spells CASSSRQLNTGELFF. The CDR3 DNA sequence: TGTGCCAGCAGCTCAAGACAGCTGAACACCGGGGAGCTGTTTTTT.

The gene calls are TRBV5-4 and TRBJ1-1; a possible D gene is TRBD1 (6 bases). The CDR3 length is 14 residues. The V gene lost 2 bases and the J gene lost 0 bases, with 8 bases spanning the gap. CDR1 is SGHNT, CDR2 YYREEE, per germline (reference sequence). The DNA of the CDR3 is TGTGCCAGCAGCTTCGGACAGTTGAACACTGAAGCTTTCTTT. Protein: CASSFGQLNTEAFF.

The chain employs TRBV7-8 and TRBJ1-4, with TRBD1 as a possible D gene (5 bases). The CDR3 consists of 17 residues. Germline lookup yields CDR1 SGHVS and CDR2 FQNEAQ. The V end was cut by 4 bases, the J end by 0 bases, with 15 bases between. CDR3 coding DNA: TGTGCCAGCAGCTATAGCAGGGTAGTTGCAACTAATGAAAAACTGTTTTTT. Amino acid sequence: CASSYSRVVATNEKLFF.

CDR3 coding DNA: TGTGCCAGCAGTTCAGGGTGGGGTGGCAATCAGCCCCAGCATTTT. Protein: CASSSGWGGNQPQHF. J is TRBJ1-5 and V is TRBV28; D is perhaps TRBD1 (5 bases). V lost 4 bases, J lost 2 bases, and 12 bases lay in between. CDR3 length: 15 residues. Per germline, CDR1 MDHEN and CDR2 SYDVKM.